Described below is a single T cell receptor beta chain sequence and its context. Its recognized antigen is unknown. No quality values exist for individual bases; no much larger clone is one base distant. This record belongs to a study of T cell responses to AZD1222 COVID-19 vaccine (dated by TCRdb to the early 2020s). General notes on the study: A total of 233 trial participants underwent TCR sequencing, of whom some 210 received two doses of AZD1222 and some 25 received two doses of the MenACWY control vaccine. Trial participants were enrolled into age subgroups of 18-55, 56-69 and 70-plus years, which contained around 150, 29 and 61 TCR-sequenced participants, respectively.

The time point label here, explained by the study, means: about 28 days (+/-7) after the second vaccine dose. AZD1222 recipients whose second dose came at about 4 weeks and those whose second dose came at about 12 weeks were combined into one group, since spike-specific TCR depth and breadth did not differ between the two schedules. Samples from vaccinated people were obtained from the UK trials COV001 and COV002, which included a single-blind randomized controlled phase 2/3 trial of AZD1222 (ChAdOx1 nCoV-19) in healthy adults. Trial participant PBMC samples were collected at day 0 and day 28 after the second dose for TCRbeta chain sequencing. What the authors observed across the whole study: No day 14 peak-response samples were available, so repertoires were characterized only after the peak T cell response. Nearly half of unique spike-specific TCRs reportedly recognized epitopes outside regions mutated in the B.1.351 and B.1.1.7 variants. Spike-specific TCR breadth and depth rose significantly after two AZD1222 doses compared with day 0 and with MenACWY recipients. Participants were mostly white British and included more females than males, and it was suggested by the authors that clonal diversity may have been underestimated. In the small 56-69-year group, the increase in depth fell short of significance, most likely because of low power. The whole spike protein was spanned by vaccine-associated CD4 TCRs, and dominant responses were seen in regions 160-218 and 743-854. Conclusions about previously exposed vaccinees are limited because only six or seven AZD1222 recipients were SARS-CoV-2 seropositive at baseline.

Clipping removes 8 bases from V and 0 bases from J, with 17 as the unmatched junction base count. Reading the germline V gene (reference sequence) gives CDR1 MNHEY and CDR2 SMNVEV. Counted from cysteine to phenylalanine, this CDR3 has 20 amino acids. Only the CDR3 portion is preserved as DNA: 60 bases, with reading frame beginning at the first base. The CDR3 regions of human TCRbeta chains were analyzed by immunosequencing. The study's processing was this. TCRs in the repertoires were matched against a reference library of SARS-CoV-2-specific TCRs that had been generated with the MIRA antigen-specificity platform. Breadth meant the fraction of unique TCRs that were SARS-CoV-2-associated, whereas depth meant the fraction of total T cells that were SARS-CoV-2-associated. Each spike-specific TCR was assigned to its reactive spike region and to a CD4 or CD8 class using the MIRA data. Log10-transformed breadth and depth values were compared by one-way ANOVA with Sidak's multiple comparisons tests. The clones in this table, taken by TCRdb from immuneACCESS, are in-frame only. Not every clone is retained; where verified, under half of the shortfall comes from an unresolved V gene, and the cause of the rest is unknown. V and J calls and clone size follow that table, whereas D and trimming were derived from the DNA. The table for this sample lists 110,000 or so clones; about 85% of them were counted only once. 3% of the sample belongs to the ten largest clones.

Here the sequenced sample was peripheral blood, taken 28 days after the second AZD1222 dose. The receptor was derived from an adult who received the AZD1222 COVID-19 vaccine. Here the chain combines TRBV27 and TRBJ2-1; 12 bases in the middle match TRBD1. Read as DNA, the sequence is TGTGCCAGCTTTCTTCAATGGGACAGGGGGCGCCTAGGCTCCTACAATGAGCAGTTCTTC. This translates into CASFLQWDRGRLGSYNEQFF.